The clone carrying this T cell receptor beta chain was counted between two and nine times. Its antigen remains unidentified. This sample was taken from a study of T-cell memory formation after mild COVID-19. Study-level information: TCR clusters were largely donor specific. Study results and caveats: CD4+ bias marked clones expanding day 15 to 37, unlike balanced contracting clones. Confirmation was lacking for SARS-CoV-2 specificity of second-wave clones that peaked on day 37.

Using constant-segment primers, 5'RACE produced TCR alpha and TCR beta cDNA libraries carrying sample barcodes and UMIs. TCRdb redid the calling of the 5' RACE reads with MiXCR, one entry per CDR3 protein. The data hold just over 400,000 distinct CDR3 sequences, with around 22% observed a single time. The CDR3 is made up of 12 amino acids. Deletions cut 4 bases from V and 3 bases from J, with 4 bases between. Germline V gives CDR1 KGHDR, CDR2 SFDVKD. The chain links TRBV24-1 to TRBJ2-3; D unclear. The sequence came from an adult woman who had mild COVID-19 (a few samples of this study predate the infection). Cell type and time point are not known. Sample: PBMCs or a T cell subset sorted from them (not recorded which). In DNA, the CDR3 is TGTGCCACCAGTGAGGTGACAGATACGCAGTATTTT. Its protein is CATSEVTDTQYF.